This paragraph covers one T cell receptor (beta chain) sequence. Its specificity is not known. This sample was taken from a study of CD8+ T cells in alopecia areata. About the study: Dosing spanned 6 to 18 months on tofacitinib, then 6 months off drug.

CDR3 size: 13 residues. V lost 5 bases and J lost 4; bases outside the gene matches: 4. Germline lookup yields CDR1 MGHDK and CDR2 SYGVNS. Regarding the study as a whole: Lesional scalp, notably in alopecia totalis/universalis, had clonality above that of normal scalp. Uncertainty about whether baseline CD8+ expansion is linked to response remains, with one nonresponder.

In each case, RNA was isolated and then reverse transcribed into cDNA as the sequencing template. Method: immunoSEQ multiplex PCR; TCRdb's copy keeps in-frame clones and lacks some. There are under 150,000 clones in the sample; about half occur only once, and about 0.5% lies in the top ten. Noted treatment: oral pan-JAK inhibitor, 5-10 mg twice daily. The specimen was CD4+ T cells sorted from blood, collected at week 4, from a patient treated with tofacitinib. This sequence was found in a human donor with alopecia areata. J is TRBJ2-5 and V is TRBV25-1; TRBD1 matches 7 bases. CDR3 sequence: CASSLQGVETQYF. For the CDR3, the DNA is TGTGCCAGCAGTCTTCAGGGGGTAGAGACCCAGTACTTC.